This TCR beta chain came from a study of T cell responses to AZD1222 COVID-19 vaccine. Clones were sequenced by immunoSEQ multiplex PCR, and TCRdb holds only the in-frame ones, with some missing. This sample has roughly 100,000 clones, with nearly 90% found just once. Study observations and caveats: Spike-specific TCR breadth rose after two AZD1222 doses, and depth rose as well.

V was clipped by 7 bases and J by 1 base, with 17 bases between them. This CDR3 is built from 15 residues. The V gene's germline CDR1 is SGHRS and CDR2 YFSETQ. Remarks on this clone: As yet, its antigen is unknown.

The chain is built from TRBV5-1 and TRBJ2-5; D is perhaps TRBD2 (6 bases). The specimen was peripheral blood, collected on day 0 of AZD1222 vaccination. This TCR was recovered from an adult in good health. The DNA of the CDR3 is TGCGCCAGCTCGGGTGTCCGGGGAGGCCAAGAGACCCAGTACTTC. It specifies CASSGVRGGQETQYF.